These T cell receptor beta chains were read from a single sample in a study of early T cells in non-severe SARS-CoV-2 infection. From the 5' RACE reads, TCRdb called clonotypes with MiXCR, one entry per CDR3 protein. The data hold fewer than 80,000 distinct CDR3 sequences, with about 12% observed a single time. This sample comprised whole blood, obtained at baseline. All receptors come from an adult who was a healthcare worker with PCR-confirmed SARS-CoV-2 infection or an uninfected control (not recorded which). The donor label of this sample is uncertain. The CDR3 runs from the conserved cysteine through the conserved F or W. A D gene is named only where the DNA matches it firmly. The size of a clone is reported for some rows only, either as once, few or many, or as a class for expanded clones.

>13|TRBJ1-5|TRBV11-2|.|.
TGTGCCAGCAGCCGTTATAGCAATCAGCCCCAGCATTTT
CASSRYSNQPQHF
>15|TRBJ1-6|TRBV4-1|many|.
TGCGCCAGCAGCCAGGACTCTCTCGGTGGTTCACCCCTCCACTTT
CASSQDSLGGSPLHF
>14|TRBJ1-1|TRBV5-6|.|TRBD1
TGTGCCAGCAGCACGGACAGGGGATACACTGAAGCTTTCTTT
CASSTDRGYTEAFF
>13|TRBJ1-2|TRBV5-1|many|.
TGCGCCAGCAGCTTAAAGGGAGTGAATGGCTACACCTTC
CASSLKGVNGYTF
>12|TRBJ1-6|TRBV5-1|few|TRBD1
TGCGCCAGCAGCCCGCAGGACAGGCCCCTCCACTTT
CASSPQDRPLHF
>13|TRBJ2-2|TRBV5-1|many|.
TGCGCCAGCAGCTCACGAAATGGCGGGGAGCTGTTTTTT
CASSSRNGGELFF
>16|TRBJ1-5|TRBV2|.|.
TGTGCCAGCGATAGGTCCACCGGCGGTAGCAATCAGCCCCAGCATTTT
CASDRSTGGSNQPQHF
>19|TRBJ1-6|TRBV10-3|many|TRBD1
TGTGCCATCTCGACAGGGATCAACCAACGCGGAGAATATAATTCACCCCTCCACTTT
CAISTGINQRGEYNSPLHF
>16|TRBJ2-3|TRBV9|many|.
TGTGCCAGCAGCGTTCAGCTACGGGGGATAGTGGATACGCAGTATTTT
CASSVQLRGIVDTQYF
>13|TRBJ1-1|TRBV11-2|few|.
TGTGCCAGCAGTAGGCTCCGGAACACTGAAGCTTTCTTT
CASSRLRNTEAFF
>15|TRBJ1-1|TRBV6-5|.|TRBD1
TGTGCCAGCAGTTATGACAGGGGGTTTGGCACTGAAGCTTTCTTT
CASSYDRGFGTEAFF
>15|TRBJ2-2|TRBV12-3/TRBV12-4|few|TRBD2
TGTGCCAGCAGCCCCGGGGGGGCCGATACCGGGGAGCTGTTTTTT
CASSPGGADTGELFF
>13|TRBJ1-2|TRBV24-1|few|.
TGTGCCACCAGTCAGGGACCGAACTATGGCTACACCTTC
CATSQGPNYGYTF
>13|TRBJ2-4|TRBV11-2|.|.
TGTGCCAGCAGCTCCCACCCCAAAAACATTCAGTACTTC
CASSSHPKNIQYF
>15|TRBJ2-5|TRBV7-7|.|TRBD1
TGTGCCAGCAGCTTAGCAGAGGGGGCAATGGAGACCCAGTACTTC
CASSLAEGAMETQYF
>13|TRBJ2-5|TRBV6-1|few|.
TGTGCCAGCAGTGTCGACATGGGGGAGACCCAGTACTTC
CASSVDMGETQYF
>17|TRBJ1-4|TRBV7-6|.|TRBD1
TGTGCCAGCAGCTTGCGGTGCGGACAGGGCCCTAATGAAAAACTGTTTTTT
CASSLRCGQGPNEKLFF
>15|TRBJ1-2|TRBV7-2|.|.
TGTGCCAGCAGCTCTCTCGAGGGGCCGAGATATGGCTACACCTTC
CASSSLEGPRYGYTF
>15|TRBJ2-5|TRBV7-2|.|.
TGTGCCAGCAGCCGTACTAGCCGGGACGTAAAGACCCAGTACTTC
CASSRTSRDVKTQYF
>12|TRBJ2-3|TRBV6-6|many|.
TGTGCCAGCAGTAATTTTGGGGATACGCAGTATTTT
CASSNFGDTQYF
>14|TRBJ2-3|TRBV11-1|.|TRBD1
TGTGCCAGCCGAACCGGACAGGGGGCAGGAACGCAGTATTTT
CASRTGQGAGTQYF
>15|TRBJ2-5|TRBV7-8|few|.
TGTGCCAGCACTGGACAGACTCCTAGGGGGGAGACCCAGTACTTC
CASTGQTPRGETQYF
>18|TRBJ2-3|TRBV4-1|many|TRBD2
TGCGCCAGCAGCCGGCGACTAGCGGGGGGTGTCGGAACAGATACGCAGTATTTT
CASSRRLAGGVGTDTQYF
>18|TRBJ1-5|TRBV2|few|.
TGTGCCAGCAGTGGTTCGCCACGTCTGGTGGGGGACAATCAGCCCCAGCATTTT
CASSGSPRLVGDNQPQHF
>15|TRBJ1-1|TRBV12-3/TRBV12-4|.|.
TGTGCCAGCAGTTTAGAAACTTTCCTCACAGGGTCGGCTTTCTTT
CASSLETFLTGSAFF
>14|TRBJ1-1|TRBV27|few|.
TGTGCCAGCAGTTTTGGATCTGCTAACACTGAAGCTTTCTTT
CASSFGSANTEAFF
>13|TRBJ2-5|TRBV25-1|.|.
TGTGCCAGCACCATACCAGGGGAGGAGACCCAGTACTTC
CASTIPGEETQYF
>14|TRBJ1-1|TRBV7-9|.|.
TGTGCCAGCAGCTTAGGTTCCGGAAACACTGAAGCTTTCTTT
CASSLGSGNTEAFF
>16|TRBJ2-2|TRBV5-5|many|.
TGTGCCAGCAGCTTGGAGCAGCCCCCTAACACCGGGGAGCTGTTTTTT
CASSLEQPPNTGELFF
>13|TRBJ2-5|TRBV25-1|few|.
TGTGCCAGCGCGGGGAACCTACAAGAGACCCAGTACTTC
CASAGNLQETQYF
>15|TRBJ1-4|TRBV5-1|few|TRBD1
TGCGCCAGCAGCCCTCAGGGGGGACAGAATGAAAAACTGTTTTTT
CASSPQGGQNEKLFF
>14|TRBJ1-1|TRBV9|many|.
TGTGCCAGCAGCGTAGCTAGGTCCGGGATGGGAGCTTTCTTT
CASSVARSGMGAFF
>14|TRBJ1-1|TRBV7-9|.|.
TGTGCCAGCAGCCCCCCGGGAGCCGACACTGAAGCTTTCTTT
CASSPPGADTEAFF
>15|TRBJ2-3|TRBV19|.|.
TGTGCCAGTGGTATTGACCTCTTGGGCACAGATACGCAGTATTTT
CASGIDLLGTDTQYF
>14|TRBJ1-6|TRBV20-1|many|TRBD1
TGCAGTGCTCTACCGGGACAGACTTATTCACCCCTCCACTTT
CSALPGQTYSPLHF
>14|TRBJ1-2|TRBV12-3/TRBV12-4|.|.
TGTGCCAGCAGACGGGTGGGGGTAGGCTATGGCTACACCTTC
CASRRVGVGYGYTF
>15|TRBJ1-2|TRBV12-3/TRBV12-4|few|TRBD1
TGTGCCAGCAGACCCTATCAGGGGGCGATCTCTGGCTACACCTTC
CASRPYQGAISGYTF
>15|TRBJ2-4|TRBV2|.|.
TGTGCCAGCACCATCTGGGACGTCGGCAAAAACATTCAGTACTTC
CASTIWDVGKNIQYF
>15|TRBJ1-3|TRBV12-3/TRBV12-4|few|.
TGTGCCAGCAGTTCCCCATTAAGATCTGGAAACACCATATATTTT
CASSSPLRSGNTIYF
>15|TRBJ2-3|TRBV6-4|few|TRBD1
TGTGCCAGCAGAGTGACAGGGGCCAGCACAGATACGCAGTATTTT
CASRVTGASTDTQYF
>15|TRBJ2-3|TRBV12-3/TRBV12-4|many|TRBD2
TGTGCCAGCAGCCCCCTCGGCGGGGGGGGGAATACGCAGTATTTT
CASSPLGGGGNTQYF
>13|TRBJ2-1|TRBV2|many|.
TGTGCCCTGGCCGGGGGGCGCCGGGATGAGCAGTTCTTC
CALAGGRRDEQFF
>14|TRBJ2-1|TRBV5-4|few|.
TGTGCCAGCAGCTGGGGGGATTTCGGCAATGAGCAGTTCTTC
CASSWGDFGNEQFF
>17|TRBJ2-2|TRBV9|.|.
TGTGCCAGCAGCGTAGCTACGGGACACACAAACACCGGGGAGCTGTTTTTT
CASSVATGHTNTGELFF
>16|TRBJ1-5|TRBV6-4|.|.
TGTGCCAGCAGTGACGCCTTGGTTTGCAGCAATCAGCCCCAGCATTTT
CASSDALVCSNQPQHF